This T cell receptor (beta chain) was recovered during a study of T cell repertoires in cytomegalovirus infection. As to this clonotype: Its target is not known.

TCRdb reanalysed the reads using MiXCR and keeps one entry per CDR3 protein. The sample includes about 69,000 distinct CDR3 sequences, 25% to 30% of them seen just once. V was clipped by 2 bases and J by 2 bases, with 17 bases between them. This CDR3 has 16 amino acids. Germline CDR1 is DFQATT and CDR2 is SNEGSKA (reference sequence). Sequenced here: CD8+ T cells from cultured PBMCs, sampled from culture after CMV antigen stimulation. The sequence derives from a human donor in good health (CMV status not recorded). Some clones in this sample may be carry-over from other donors' samples. V and J are TRBV20-1 and TRBJ2-3; D is tentatively TRBD1 or TRBD2 (5 bases each). This chain's CDR3 is CSARKHWTGTTDTQYF. CDR3 nucleotides: TGCAGTGCTAGAAAACATTGGACTGGGACCACAGATACGCAGTATTTT.